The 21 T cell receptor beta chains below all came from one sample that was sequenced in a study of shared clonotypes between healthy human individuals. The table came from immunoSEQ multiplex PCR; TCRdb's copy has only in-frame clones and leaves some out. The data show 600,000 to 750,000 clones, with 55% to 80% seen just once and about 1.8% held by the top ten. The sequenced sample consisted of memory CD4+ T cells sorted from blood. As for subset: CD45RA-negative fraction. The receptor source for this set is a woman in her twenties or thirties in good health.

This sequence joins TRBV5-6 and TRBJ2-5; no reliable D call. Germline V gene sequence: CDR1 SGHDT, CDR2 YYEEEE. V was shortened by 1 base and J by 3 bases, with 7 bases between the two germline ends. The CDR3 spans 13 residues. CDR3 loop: CASSLNGEETQYF. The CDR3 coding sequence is TGTGCCAGCAGCTTGAATGGTGAAGAGACCCAGTACTTC.

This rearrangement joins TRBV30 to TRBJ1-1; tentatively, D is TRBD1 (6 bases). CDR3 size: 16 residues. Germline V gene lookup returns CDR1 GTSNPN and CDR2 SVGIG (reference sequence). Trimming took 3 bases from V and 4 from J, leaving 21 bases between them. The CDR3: CAWSRGAGFFSTEAFF. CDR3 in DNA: TGTGCCTGGAGCAGGGGCGCGGGGTTTTTTAGCACTGAAGCTTTCTTT.

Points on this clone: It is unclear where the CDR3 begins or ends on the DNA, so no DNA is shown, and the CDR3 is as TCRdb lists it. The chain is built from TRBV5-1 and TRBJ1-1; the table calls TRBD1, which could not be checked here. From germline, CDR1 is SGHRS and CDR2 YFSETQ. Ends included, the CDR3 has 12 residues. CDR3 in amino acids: CASSLVGQGSFF.

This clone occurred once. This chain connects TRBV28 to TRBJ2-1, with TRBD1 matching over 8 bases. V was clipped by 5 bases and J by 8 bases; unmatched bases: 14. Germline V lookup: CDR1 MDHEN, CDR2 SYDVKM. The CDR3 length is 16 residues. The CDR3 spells CASSATTGELWDEQFF. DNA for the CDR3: TGTGCCAGCAGTGCAACGACAGGGGAGTTATGGGATGAGCAGTTCTTC.

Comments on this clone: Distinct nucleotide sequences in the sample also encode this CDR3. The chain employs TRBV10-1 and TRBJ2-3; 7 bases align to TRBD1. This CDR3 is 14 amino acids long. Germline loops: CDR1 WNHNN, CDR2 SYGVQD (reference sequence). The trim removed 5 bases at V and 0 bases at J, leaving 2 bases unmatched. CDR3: CASSLTGSTDTQYF. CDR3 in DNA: TGCGCCAGCAGTTTGACAGGGAGCACAGATACGCAGTATTTT.

CDR3 amino acids: CATSREIGGNTDTQYF. CDR3 nucleotides: TGTGCCACCAGCAGAGAGATAGGGGGCAACACAGATACGCAGTATTTT. The chain recombines TRBV15 with TRBJ2-3, with TRBD1 identical over 7 bases. This CDR3 comprises 16 residues. The V segment lost 0 bases and the J segment 2 bases; nucleotides outside the gene matches: 5. Germline CDR1 and CDR2: LNHNV and YYDKDF (reference sequence).

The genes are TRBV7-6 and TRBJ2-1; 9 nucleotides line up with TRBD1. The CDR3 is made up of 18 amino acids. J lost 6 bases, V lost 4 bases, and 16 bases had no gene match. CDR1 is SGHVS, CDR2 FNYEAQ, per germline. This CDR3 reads CASSSPYRGTGSGNEQFF. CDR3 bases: TGTGCCAGCAGCTCGCCGTACAGGGGGACAGGGTCCGGCAATGAGCAGTTCTTC.

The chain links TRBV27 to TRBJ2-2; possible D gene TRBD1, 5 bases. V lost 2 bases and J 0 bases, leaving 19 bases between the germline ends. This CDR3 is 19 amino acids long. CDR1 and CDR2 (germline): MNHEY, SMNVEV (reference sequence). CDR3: CASSLAFPPGYTNTGELFF. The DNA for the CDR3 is TGTGCCAGCAGTTTAGCCTTCCCCCCAGGGTATACGAACACCGGGGAGCTGTTTTTT.

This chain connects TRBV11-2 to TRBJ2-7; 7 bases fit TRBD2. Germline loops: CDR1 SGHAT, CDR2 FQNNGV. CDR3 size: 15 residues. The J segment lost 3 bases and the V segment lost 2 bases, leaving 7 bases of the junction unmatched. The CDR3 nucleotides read TGTGCCAGCAGCTTATTGGGGGAGGGCAGCTACGAGCAGTACTTC. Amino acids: CASSLLGEGSYEQYF.

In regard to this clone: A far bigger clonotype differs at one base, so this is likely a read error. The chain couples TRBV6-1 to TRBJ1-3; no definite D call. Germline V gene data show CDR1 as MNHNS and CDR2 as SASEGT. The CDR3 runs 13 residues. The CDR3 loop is CASSADAGNTMYF. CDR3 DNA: TGTGCCAGCAGTGCCGATGCTGGAAACACCATGTATTTT.

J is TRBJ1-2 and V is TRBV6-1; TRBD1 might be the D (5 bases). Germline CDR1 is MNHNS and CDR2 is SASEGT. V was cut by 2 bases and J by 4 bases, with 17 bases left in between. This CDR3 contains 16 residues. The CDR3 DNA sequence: TGTGCCAGCAGTGAAACCCCCCAGGGCCCTGGCTATGGCTACACCTTC. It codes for CASSETPQGPGYGYTF.

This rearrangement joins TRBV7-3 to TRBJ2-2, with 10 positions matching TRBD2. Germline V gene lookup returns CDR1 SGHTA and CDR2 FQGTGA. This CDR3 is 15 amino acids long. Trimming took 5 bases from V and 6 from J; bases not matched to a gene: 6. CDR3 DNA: TGTGCCAGCAGCGTTAGCGGGAGGAGGGCCGGGGAGCTGTTTTTT. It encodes CASSVSGRRAGELFF. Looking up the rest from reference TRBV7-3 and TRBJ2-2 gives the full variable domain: GAGVSQTPSNKVTEKGKYVELRCDPISGHTALYWYRQSLGQGPEFLIYFQGTGAADDSGLPNDRFFAVRPEGSVSTLKIQRTERGDSAVYLCASSVSGRRAGELFFGEGSRLTVL.

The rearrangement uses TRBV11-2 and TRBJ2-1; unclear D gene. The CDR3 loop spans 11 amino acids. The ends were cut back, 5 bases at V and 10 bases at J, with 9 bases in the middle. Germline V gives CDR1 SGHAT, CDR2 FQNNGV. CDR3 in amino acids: CASSSYIEQFF. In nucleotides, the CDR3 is TGTGCCAGCAGCAGTTACATCGAGCAGTTCTTC.

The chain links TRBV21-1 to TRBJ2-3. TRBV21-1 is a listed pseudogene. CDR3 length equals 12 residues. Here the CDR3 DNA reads TGTGCCAGCAGCAAAGGGGCAGATACGCAGTATTTT. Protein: CASSKGADTQYF.

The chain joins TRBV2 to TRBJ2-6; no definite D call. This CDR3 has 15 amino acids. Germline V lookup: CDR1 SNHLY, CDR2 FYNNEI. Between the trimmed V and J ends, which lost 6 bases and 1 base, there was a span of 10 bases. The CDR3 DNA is TGTGCCAGCAGCGCGTCGGATTCTGGGGCCAACGTCCTGACTTTC. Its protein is CASSASDSGANVLTF.

The CDR3 is CASSPQQGPGANYGYTF. CDR3 DNA sequence: TGTGCCAGCTCACCACAACAGGGTCCAGGAGCTAACTATGGCTACACCTTC. The chain recombines TRBV18 with TRBJ1-2; D might be TRBD1 (6 bases). V gave up 1 base and J gave up 0 bases, with 15 bases separating them. The germline CDR1 and CDR2 sequences are KGHSH and LQKENI. The CDR3 is made up of 17 amino acids. The full variable domain, in which reference TRBV18 and TRBJ1-2 provide the parts outside the CDR3, is NAGVMQNPRHLVRRRGQEARLRCSPMKGHSHVYWYRQLPEEGLKFMVYLQKENIIDESGMPKERFSAEFPKEGPSILRIQQVVRGDSAAYFCASSPQQGPGANYGYTFGSGTRLTVV.

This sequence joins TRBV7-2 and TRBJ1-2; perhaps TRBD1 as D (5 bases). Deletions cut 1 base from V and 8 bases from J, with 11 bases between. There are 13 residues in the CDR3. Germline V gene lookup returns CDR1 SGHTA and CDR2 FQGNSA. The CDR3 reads CASSLGGNRGYTF. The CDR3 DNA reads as TGTGCCAGCAGCTTAGGGGGGAATCGAGGCTACACCTTC.

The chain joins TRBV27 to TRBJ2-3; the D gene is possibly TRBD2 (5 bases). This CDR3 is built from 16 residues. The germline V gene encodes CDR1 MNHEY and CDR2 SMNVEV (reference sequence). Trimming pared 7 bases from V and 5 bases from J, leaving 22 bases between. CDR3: CASIPAGGYSLDTQYF. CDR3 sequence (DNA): TGTGCCAGCATCCCCGCAGGAGGATATTCATTAGATACGCAGTATTTT.

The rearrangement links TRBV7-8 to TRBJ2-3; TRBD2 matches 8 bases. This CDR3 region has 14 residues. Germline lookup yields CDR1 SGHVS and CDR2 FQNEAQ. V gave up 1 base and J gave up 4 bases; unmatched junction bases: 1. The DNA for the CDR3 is TGTGCCAGCAGCTTAGGGACTAGCCCAGATACGCAGTATTTT. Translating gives CASSLGTSPDTQYF.

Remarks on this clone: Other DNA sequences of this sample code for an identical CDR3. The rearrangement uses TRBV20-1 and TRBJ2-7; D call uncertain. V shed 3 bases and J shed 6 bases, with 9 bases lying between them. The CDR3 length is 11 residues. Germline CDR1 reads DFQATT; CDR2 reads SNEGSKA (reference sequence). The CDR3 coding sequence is TGCAGTGCTAGTCCTGTTACCGAGCAGTACTTC. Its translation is CSASPVTEQYF.

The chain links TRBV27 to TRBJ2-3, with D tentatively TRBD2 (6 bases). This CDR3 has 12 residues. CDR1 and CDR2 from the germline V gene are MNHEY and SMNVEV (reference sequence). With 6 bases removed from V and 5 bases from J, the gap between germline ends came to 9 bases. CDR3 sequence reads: CASRPGGDTQYF. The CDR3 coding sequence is TGTGCCAGCAGACCCGGGGGAGATACGCAGTATTTT.